This entry concerns a single T cell receptor beta chain. V dropped 8 bases and J dropped 6 bases, with 5 bases sitting between them. This CDR3 contains 10 residues. CDR1 SNHLY and CDR2 FYNNEI come from the germline V gene. This specimen belongs to a study of shared clonotypes between healthy human individuals. The assay was carried out at the deep level. As processed by the authors: ImmunoSEQ junction-only sequences lacked quality scores, so their filtering differed. Sequenced by immunoSEQ multiplex PCR; TCRdb stores in-frame clones only, minus some. The DNA gave D and trimming, while V, J and clone size come from that table. There are roughly 1,800,000 clones in the sample; roughly 95% occur only once, and 0.9% to 1.5% lies in the top ten. Naive CD8 cells lacked CD45RO and underwent positive selection for CCR7, leaving out terminally differentiated effector memory CD45RA+ cells.

The origin of this receptor is a man between 18 and 35 years old in good health. J is TRBJ2-1 and V is TRBV2, with no clear D. The sequenced sample was naive CD8+ T cells sorted from blood. The CDR3 region has the DNA TGTGCCAGCGGGTTCAATGAGCAGTTCTTC. This encodes CASGFNEQFF.